This TCR beta chain emerged from a study of blood T cell repertoires in COVID-19. This CDR3 spans 15 amino acids. Trimming stripped 0 bases from V and 0 bases from J, with 6 bases between. CDR1 is LNHNV, CDR2 YYDKDF, per germline (reference sequence). Ages ranged from about 18 to 100 years, with residence in fewer than 25 US areas. Participants' reported clinical history set cohort assignment. For this clone: Other nucleotide sequences from this sample produce the same CDR3.

Per the study methods: Amplification with reference gene primers provided the estimates of nucleated cell counts. Data came from immunoSEQ multiplex PCR; TCRdb stores just in-frame clones and leaves some out. V and J calls and clone size are given by that table; D and trimming were obtained from the DNA. The repertoire holds 300,000 to 350,000 clones, roughly 85% seen once, with roughly 2.2% in the top ten. The receptor was isolated from a man aged 25-45 years who had recovered from COVID-19. The sequenced sample was PBMCs or T cells enriched from blood (not recorded which). The chain is built from TRBV15 and TRBJ1-3; TRBD1 is a possible D gene (5 bases). CDR3 DNA sequence: TGTGCCACCAGCAGAGATCAGGGCTCTGGAAACACCATATATTTT. As protein: CATSRDQGSGNTIYF.